The rows below give T cell receptor beta chains drawn from one sample of a study of shared T cell receptors in the human thymus. Using immunoSEQ multiplex PCR, the repertoire was profiled, and TCRdb retains in-frame clones only, with some absent. Altogether about 660,000 clones are present, 88% being singletons, with the ten largest covering over 0.008%. The data were also submitted as part of a second study, on human thymus T cells.

The sequencing sample was made of thymocytes. These receptors originate from a boy under three years old with a congenital heart defect. CDR3s include the opening cysteine and the closing phenylalanine or tryptophan. The D gene is left open where the match is weak.

V: TRBV27; D: TRBD1; CDR3: CASSLGTGRSYEQYF
V: TRBV5-4; D: TRBD2; CDR3: CASRAGLAGGADTQYF
V: TRBV4-2; D: .; CDR3: CASSHGEARVNEKLFF
V: TRBV7-9; D: TRBD1; CDR3: CAVRGQIMNTEAFF
V: TRBV7-9; D: TRBD1; CDR3: CASSLSPGDRGEQPQHF
V: TRBV5-1; D: TRBD1; CDR3: CASSLAPGTAPSYEQYF
V: TRBV7-8; D: .; CDR3: CASSRGPRTNQPQHF
V: TRBV7-6; D: TRBD1; CDR3: CASSQRRGQGHGYTF
V: TRBV4-3; D: .; CDR3: CASSQKGEVNQPQHF
V: TRBV4-1; D: TRBD1; CDR3: CASSQNLFGTGDRSNQPQHF
V: TRBV7-2; D: .; CDR3: CASSLGAGYYSGANVLTF
V: TRBV27; D: .; CDR3: CASSAPGTPYGYTF
V: TRBV28; D: .; CDR3: CASSLSGADGEQYF
V: TRBV21-1; D: .; CDR3: CASSKWDRGQETQYF
V: TRBV14; D: .; CDR3: CASSQDGGREATYGYTF
V: TRBV5-1; D: TRBD1; CDR3: CASSSRQGALYEQYF
V: TRBV27; D: .; CDR3: CASSRRSTDTQYF
V: TRBV7-3; D: .; CDR3: CASSFQDISYEQYF
V: TRBV12-5; D: TRBD1; CDR3: CASGLASTGGHGYTF
V: TRBV5-4; D: TRBD1; CDR3: CASSQTGMGTDTQYF
V: TRBV7-3; D: .; CDR3: CASSSPQSSENTGELFF
V: TRBV29-1; D: TRBD1; CDR3: CSARGQFNYGYTF
V: TRBV25-1; D: TRBD2; CDR3: CAPRGGTSGKPSTDTQYF
V: TRBV7-9; D: .; CDR3: CASSLGRMFGANVLTF
V: TRBV2; D: TRBD1; CDR3: CAILQGPQETQYF
V: TRBV15; D: TRBD2; CDR3: CATSRGKRGVYEQYF
V: TRBV29-1; D: TRBD2; CDR3: CSVEIAGLAKNIQYF
V: TRBV10-2; D: .; CDR3: CASRGGEGNNEQYF
V: TRBV5-1; D: TRBD2; CDR3: CASSRTSGHPADTQYF
V: TRBV5-6; D: .; CDR3: CASSFGGYSNQPQHF
V: TRBV4-3; D: .; CDR3: CASSQDGGLNRRDEKLFF
V: TRBV7-3; D: TRBD1; CDR3: CASSLMDRGREGTGELFF
V: TRBV11-2; D: .; CDR3: CASSPGFYEQYF
V: TRBV6-1; D: TRBD1; CDR3: CASSEGGQGAYEQYF
V: TRBV2; D: TRBD1; CDR3: CASSVSQDRTSYNEQFF
V: TRBV4-3; D: TRBD2; CDR3: CASSQESRQGGRETQYF